Presented here are 6 T cell receptor beta chains from one specimen sequenced in a study of T cell repertoires in cytomegalovirus infection. Which antigens these TCRs recognize remains unknown. TCRdb re-analysed the reads in MiXCR, keeping a single row per CDR3 protein. The sample lists approximately 910,000 distinct CDR3 sequences, around 30% occurring once. Material: cultured CD8+ T cells from PBMCs, obtained from culture after CMV antigen stimulation. These receptors came from a human donor in good health (CMV status not recorded). Some clones in this sample may be carry-over from other donors' samples.

This clonotype was seen a handful of times. The CDR3 here is CSAMLPGMNTEAFF. CDR3 DNA: TGCAGTGCTATGCTTCCCGGGATGAACACTGAAGCTTTCTTT. The chain recombines TRBV20-1 with TRBJ1-1; D gene ambiguous. The length of the CDR3 is 14 residues. V lost 4 bases to trimming and J lost 0 bases, with 12 bases between them. Germline CDR1 and CDR2: DFQATT and SNEGSKA (reference sequence).

At least ten counts were recorded for this clonotype. The chain uses TRBV12-3 or TRBV12-4 and TRBJ2-7, with 10 positions matching TRBD1. The CDR3 runs to 15 residues. The ends lost 6 bases at V and 3 bases at J; junction bases unmatched: 8. The CDR3 coding sequence is TGTGCCAGCAGGGAGGGACAGGGGACTCTCTACGAGCAGTACTTC. Its translation: CASREGQGTLYEQYF.

This clonotype came up once. Compared with germline, one end of the junction differs, possibly owing to a read error. The chain uses TRBV12-3 or TRBV12-4 and TRBJ2-2; D possibly corresponds to TRBD1 (6 bases). This CDR3 spans 13 amino acids. The CDR3 DNA is TGTGCCAGCAGGTTAGGGGGCACCGGGGAGCTGTTTTTT. It translates to CASRLGGTGELFF.

Only a few counts were recorded for this clonotype. The V gene is TRBV4-1, the J gene TRBJ2-5; TRBD2 matches 11 bases. The CDR3 consists of 16 residues. Trimming took 0 bases from V and 5 from J; bases not matched to a gene: 5. Germline V gives CDR1 MGHRA, CDR2 YSYEKL. The CDR3 reads CASSQDGLAGGETQYF. The CDR3 region has the DNA TGCGCCAGCAGCCAAGATGGTCTAGCGGGGGGTGAGACCCAGTACTTC.

V usage is TRBV6-5 and J usage is TRBJ1-1; D gene ambiguous. Deletions cut 0 bases from V and 1 base from J, with 9 bases between. CDR1 is MNHEY and CDR2 is SVGAGI in the germline V gene. The CDR3 is made up of 15 amino acids. In nucleotides, the CDR3 is TGTGCCAGCAGTTACTCAAGGCTAGGGAACACTGAAGCTTTCTTT. Protein sequence: CASSYSRLGNTEAFF.

Only a few counts were recorded for this clonotype. J is TRBJ2-7 and V is TRBV7-9; either TRBD1 or TRBD2 may supply D (6 bases each). Trimming shortened V by 3 bases and J by 1 base, and 10 bases separated the two germline ends. Germline V gene lookup returns CDR1 SEHNR and CDR2 FQNEAQ (reference sequence). This CDR3 comprises 14 residues. CDR3 nucleotides: TGTGCCAGCAGCTTTCCGGGGGCATCCTACGAGCAGTACTTC. Translating gives CASSFPGASYEQYF.